This TCR beta chain derives from a study of T cell responses to AZD1222 COVID-19 vaccine. The CDR3 spans 13 residues. CDR1 and CDR2 (germline): SNHLY, FYNNEI. Trimming shortened V by 4 bases and J by 3 bases, and 9 bases separated the two germline ends. This clone was recorded once. Assay used: immunoSEQ multiplex PCR; TCRdb lists only in-frame clones, some missing. The sample gives 100,000 to 150,000 clones, 92% of which show up once; 0.8% to 1.1% is in the top ten. This clonotype was obtained from an adult in good health. The sequences come from peripheral blood, collected on day 0 of AZD1222 vaccination. The genes are TRBV2 and TRBJ2-5, with D unclear. DNA of the CDR3: TGTGCCAGCAGTGCGAACTTAAAAGAGACCCAGTACTTC. As protein: CASSANLKETQYF.